These 9 T cell receptor beta chains were all obtained from the same sample, sequenced in a study of T cells of healthy individuals. A single record per CDR3 protein comes from TCRdb applying MiXCR to the 5' RACE reads. Here the sample spans some 100,000 distinct CDR3 sequences, 17% being singletons. The receptors originated from a human donor in good health.

This clonotype has just a few counts. A read error may account for a junction end that differs from germline. The chain combines TRBV11-2 with TRBJ1-1; unclear D gene. The CDR3 contains 13 residues. In germline, CDR1 is SGHAT, CDR2 FQNNGV. This CDR3 is CASSLGRNSEAFF. The CDR3 region has the DNA TGTGCCAGCAGCTTAGGTCGGAACAGTGAAGCTTTCTTT.

This clonotype appeared a few times. The chain combines TRBV9 with TRBJ1-6; 7 bases are a match to TRBD1. The V and J ends lost 4 bases and 4 bases, in that order; junction bases with no gene match: 5. This CDR3 is 15 amino acids long. Germline loops: CDR1 SGDLS, CDR2 YYNGEE. CDR3 in DNA: TGTGCCAGCAGCCCAGGACAGGCGTATAATTCACCCCTCCACTTT. Protein product: CASSPGQAYNSPLHF.

There are a few counts of this clonotype. V usage is TRBV18 and J usage is TRBJ2-3, with 8 bases fitting TRBD2. Germline V CDR1 and CDR2: KGHSH, LQKENI. J lost 3 bases, V lost 2 bases, and 10 bases had no gene match. The CDR3 runs 17 residues. CDR3 DNA sequence: TGTGCCAGCTCACCATTAGCGGGGAGGGCCAGGACAGATACGCAGTATTTT. It specifies CASSPLAGRARTDTQYF.

This clonotype was recorded a few times. The genes are TRBV6-1 and TRBJ1-5; the D is unclear. The V and J ends lost 8 bases and 7 bases respectively, with 18 bases between them. The germline gives CDR1 MNHNS, CDR2 SASEGT. The CDR3 consists of 14 residues. The DNA of the CDR3 is TGTGCCAGCTGTTATGATCGGTTGGGACAGCCCCAGCATTTT. It encodes CASCYDRLGQPQHF.

This chain uses TRBV2 with TRBJ2-3, with 8 bases lining up with TRBD2. The ends lost 5 bases at V and 4 bases at J; junction bases unmatched: 2. CDR3 length: 13 residues. Per germline, CDR1 SNHLY and CDR2 FYNNEI. DNA for the CDR3: TGTGCCAGCAGTCGGGGGGGACCAGATACGCAGTATTTT. This sequence encodes CASSRGGPDTQYF.

This clonotype was picked up many times. The V and J genes are TRBV18 and TRBJ1-5; TRBD1 aligns across 8 bases. J was trimmed by 6 bases and V by 3 bases; bases with no gene match: 4. The CDR3 extends over 14 amino acids. Germline CDR1 KGHSH, CDR2 LQKENI. The CDR3 here is CASSPDRARQPQHF. CDR3 DNA sequence: TGTGCCAGCTCACCGGACAGGGCACGTCAGCCCCAGCATTTT.

This clonotype was seen only once. The chain has TRBV6-2 or TRBV6-3 and TRBJ2-3, with D possibly TRBD1 on 6 matching bases. V was trimmed by 6 bases and J by 2 bases, leaving 18 bases between them. The CDR3 contains 16 residues. The germline CDR1 and CDR2 sequences are MNHEY and SVGEGT. As DNA, the CDR3 is TGTGCCAGCAGGGGGGACGGACAGTTCCTCACAGATACGCAGTATTTT. Protein product: CASRGDGQFLTDTQYF.

This clonotype was counted a few times. The chain has TRBV29-1 and TRBJ2-2; 9 positions match TRBD2. The ends lost 6 bases at V and 7 bases at J; junction bases unmatched: 12. Germline CDR1 is SQVTM and CDR2 is ANQGSEA. The CDR3 is 15 residues long. The CDR3: CSVAGLALAGGELFF. CDR3 DNA: TGCAGCGTAGCGGGACTAGCCCTCGCCGGCGGGGAGCTGTTTTTT.

This chain connects TRBV7-9 to TRBJ2-5, with 7 positions matching TRBD1. There are 14 residues in the CDR3. Germline CDR1 is SEHNR and CDR2 is FQNEAQ (reference sequence). The V segment lost 5 bases and the J segment 10 bases; nucleotides outside the gene matches: 13. The CDR3 DNA follows: TGTGCCAGCAGCCCCGGGCAGGGGGACAAAATCCAGTACTTC. Amino acids: CASSPGQGDKIQYF.